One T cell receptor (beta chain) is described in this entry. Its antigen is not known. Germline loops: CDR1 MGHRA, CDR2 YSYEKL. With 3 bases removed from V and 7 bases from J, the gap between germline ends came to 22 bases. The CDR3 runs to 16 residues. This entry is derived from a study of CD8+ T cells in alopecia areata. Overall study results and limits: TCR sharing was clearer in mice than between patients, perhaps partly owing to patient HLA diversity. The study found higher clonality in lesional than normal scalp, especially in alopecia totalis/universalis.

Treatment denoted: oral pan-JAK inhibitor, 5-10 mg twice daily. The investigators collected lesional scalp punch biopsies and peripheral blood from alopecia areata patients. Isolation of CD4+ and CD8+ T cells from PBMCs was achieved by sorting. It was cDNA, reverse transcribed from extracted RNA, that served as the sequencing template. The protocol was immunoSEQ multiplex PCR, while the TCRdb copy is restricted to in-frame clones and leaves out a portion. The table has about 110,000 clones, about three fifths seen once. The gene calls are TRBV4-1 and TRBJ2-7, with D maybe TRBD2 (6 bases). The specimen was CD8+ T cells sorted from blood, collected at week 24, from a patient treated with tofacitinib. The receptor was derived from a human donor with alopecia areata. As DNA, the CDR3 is TGCGCCAGCAGCCAGGAGGGCAGGGAGCTTACGGGGGAGCAGTACTTC. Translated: CASSQEGRELTGEQYF.